This T cell receptor beta chain was observed in a study of cytomegalovirus exposure and HLA in healthy donors. General observations from the study: Near-uniform donor sequencing depth was presumed by presence/absence analyses.

Primers for the PCR totalled 60 Vbeta and 13 Jbeta. Sequenced by immunoSEQ multiplex PCR; TCRdb stores in-frame clones only, minus some. The sample consists of about 65,000 clones, approximately 67% of them appearing once. Turning to this clone: Its matching antigen is unknown.

This CDR3 comprises 16 residues. In germline, CDR1 is SGHRS, CDR2 YFSETQ. The V segment lost 2 bases and the J segment 6 bases; nucleotides outside the gene matches: 8. The J gene is TRBJ2-3, the V gene TRBV5-1; 11 nucleotides agree with TRBD2. This TCR derives from a man aged 25-45 years in good health and CMV-seronegative. The sequenced sample was PBMCs. CDR3: CASSFTSGGVWDTQYF. The CDR3 DNA reads as TGCGCCAGCAGCTTCACTAGCGGGGGCGTCTGGGATACGCAGTATTTT.